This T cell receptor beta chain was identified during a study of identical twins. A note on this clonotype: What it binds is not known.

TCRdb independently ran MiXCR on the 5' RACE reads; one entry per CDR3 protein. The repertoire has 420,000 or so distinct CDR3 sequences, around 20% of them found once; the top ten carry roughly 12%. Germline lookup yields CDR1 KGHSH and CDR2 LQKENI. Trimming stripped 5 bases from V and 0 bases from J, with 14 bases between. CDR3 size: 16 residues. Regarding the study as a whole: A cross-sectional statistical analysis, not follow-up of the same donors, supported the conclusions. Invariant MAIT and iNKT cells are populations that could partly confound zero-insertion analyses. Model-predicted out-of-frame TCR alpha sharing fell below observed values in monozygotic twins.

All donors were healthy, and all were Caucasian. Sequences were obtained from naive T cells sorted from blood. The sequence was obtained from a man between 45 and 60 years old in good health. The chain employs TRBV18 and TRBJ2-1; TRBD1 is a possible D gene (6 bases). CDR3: CASSALQGFSYNEQFF. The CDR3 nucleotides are TGTGCCAGCTCAGCATTACAGGGATTCTCCTACAATGAGCAGTTCTTC.